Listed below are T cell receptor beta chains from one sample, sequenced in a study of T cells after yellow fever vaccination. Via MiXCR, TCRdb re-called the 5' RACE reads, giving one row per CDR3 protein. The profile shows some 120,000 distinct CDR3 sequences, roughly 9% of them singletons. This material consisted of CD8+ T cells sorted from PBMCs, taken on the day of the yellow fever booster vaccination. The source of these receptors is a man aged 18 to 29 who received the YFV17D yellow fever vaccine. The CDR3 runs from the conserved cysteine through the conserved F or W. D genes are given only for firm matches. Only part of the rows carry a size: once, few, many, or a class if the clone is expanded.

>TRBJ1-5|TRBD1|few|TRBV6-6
CASGTGGTRQPQHF
TGTGCCAGCGGCACAGGGGGAACCAGACAGCCCCAGCATTTT
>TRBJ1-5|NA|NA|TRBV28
CASSLPYEGHQPQHF
TGTGCCAGCAGTTTACCCTACGAGGGGCATCAGCCCCAGCATTTT
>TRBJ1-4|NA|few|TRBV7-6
CASRAVGGYVLFF
TGTGCCAGCAGAGCCGTTGGGGGTTATGTACTGTTTTTT
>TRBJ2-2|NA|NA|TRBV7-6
CASSSVVRELFF
TGTGCCAGCAGCTCCGTTGTAAGGGAGCTGTTTTTT
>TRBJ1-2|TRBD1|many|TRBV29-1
CSVDRPNYGYTF
TGCAGCGTGGACAGGCCTAACTATGGCTACACCTTC
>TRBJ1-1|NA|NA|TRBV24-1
CATSDLAGLEAFF
TGTGCCACCAGTGATTTGGCAGGACTTGAAGCTTTCTTT
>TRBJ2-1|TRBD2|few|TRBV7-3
CASSLLGASGYNEQFF
TGTGCCAGCAGCTTACTGGGGGCTAGCGGGTACAATGAGCAGTTCTTC
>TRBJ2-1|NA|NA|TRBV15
CATATGDYNEQFF
TGTGCCACCGCGACAGGTGATTACAATGAGCAGTTCTTC
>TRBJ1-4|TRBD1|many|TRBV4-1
CASSPDRANEKLFF
TGCGCCAGCAGCCCGGACAGGGCTAATGAAAAACTGTTTTTT
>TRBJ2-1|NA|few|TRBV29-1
CSVEGRGPLDEQFF
TGCAGCGTTGAGGGGCGGGGCCCCCTCGACGAGCAGTTCTTC